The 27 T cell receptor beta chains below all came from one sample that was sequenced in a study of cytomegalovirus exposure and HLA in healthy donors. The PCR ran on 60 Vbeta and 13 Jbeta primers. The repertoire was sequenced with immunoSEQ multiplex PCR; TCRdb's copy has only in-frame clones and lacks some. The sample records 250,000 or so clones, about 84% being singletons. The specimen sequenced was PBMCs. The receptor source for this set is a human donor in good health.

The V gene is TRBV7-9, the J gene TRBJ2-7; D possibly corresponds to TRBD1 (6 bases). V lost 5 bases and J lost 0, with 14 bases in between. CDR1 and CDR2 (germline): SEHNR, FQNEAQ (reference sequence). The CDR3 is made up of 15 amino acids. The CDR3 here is CASSKGTGSSYEQYF. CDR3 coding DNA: TGTGCCAGCAGCAAAGGTACAGGGAGCTCCTACGAGCAGTACTTC.

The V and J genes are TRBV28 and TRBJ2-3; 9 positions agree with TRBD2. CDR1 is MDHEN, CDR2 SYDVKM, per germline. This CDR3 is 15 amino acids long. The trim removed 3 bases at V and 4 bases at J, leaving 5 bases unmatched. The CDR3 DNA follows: TGTGCCAGCAGTTTCCCGCGGGAGGGCGCAGATACGCAGTATTTT. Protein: CASSFPREGADTQYF.

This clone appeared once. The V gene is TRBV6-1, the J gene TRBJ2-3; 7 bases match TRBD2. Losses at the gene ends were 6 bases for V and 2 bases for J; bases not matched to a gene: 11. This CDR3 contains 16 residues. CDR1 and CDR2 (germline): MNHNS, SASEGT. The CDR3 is CASSELAPVYTDTQYF. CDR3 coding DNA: TGTGCCAGCAGCGAACTAGCGCCCGTTTACACAGATACGCAGTATTTT.

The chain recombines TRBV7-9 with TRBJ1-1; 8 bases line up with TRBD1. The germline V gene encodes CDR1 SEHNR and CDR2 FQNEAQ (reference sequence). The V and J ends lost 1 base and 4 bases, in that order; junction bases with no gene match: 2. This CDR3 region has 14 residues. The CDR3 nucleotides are TGTGCCAGCAGCTTAGGACAGGGGTCCACTGAAGCTTTCTTT. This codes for CASSLGQGSTEAFF.

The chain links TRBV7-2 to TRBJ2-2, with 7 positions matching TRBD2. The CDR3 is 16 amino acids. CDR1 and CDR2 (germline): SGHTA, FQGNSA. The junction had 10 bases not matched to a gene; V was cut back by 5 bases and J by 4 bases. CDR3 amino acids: CASSHRGGRVTGELFF. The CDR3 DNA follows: TGTGCCAGCAGCCATAGGGGAGGGAGGGTCACCGGGGAGCTGTTTTTT.

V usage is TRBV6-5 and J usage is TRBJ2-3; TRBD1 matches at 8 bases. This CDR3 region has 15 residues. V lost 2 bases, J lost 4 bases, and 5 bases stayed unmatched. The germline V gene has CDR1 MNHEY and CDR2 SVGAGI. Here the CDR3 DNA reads TGTGCCAGCAGTTACGTCAGGGGGCCATCAGATACGCAGTATTTT. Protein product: CASSYVRGPSDTQYF.

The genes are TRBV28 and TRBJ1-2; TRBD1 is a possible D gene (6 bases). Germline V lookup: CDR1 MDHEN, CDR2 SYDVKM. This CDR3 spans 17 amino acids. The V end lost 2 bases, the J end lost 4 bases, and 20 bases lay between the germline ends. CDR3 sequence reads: CASSLLVNRALPYGYTF. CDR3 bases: TGTGCCAGCAGTTTACTCGTCAACAGGGCCCTCCCCTATGGCTACACCTTC.

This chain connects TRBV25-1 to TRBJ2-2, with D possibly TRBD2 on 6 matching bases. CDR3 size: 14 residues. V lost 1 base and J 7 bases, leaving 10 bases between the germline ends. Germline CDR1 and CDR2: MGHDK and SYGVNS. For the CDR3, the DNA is TGTGCCAGCAGTGAATCCGGGACTTTCGGGGAGCTGTTTTTT. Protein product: CASSESGTFGELFF.

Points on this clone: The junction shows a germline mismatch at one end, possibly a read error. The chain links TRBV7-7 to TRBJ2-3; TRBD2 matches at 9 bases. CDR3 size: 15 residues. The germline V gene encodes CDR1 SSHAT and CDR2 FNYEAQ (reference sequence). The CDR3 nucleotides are TGTGCTAGCAGCTTAGTAGCGGGAGCCACAGATACGCAGTATTTT. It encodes CASSLVAGATDTQYF.

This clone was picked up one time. CDR3 sequence (DNA): TGTGCCAGCAGCCTAAGACAGGGGGAAACCTACGAGCAGTACTTC. Translated, it gives CASSLRQGETYEQYF. This sequence joins TRBV5-4 and TRBJ2-7; 9 bases fit TRBD1. Germline CDR1 and CDR2: SGHNT and YYREEE (reference sequence). This CDR3 has 15 residues. J was trimmed by 2 bases and V by 4 bases; bases with no gene match: 7.

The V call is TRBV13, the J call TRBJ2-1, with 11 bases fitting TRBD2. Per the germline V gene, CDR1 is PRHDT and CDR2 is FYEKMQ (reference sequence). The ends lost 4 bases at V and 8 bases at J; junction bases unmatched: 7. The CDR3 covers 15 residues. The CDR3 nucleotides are TGTGCCAGCAGCTCCCGGACTAGCGGGTACGATGAGCAGTTCTTC. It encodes CASSSRTSGYDEQFF. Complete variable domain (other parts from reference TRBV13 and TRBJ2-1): AAGVIQSPRHLIKEKRETATLKCYPIPRHDTVYWYQQGPGQDPQFLISFYEKMQSDKGSIPDRFSAQQFSDYHSELNMSSLELGDSALYFCASSSRTSGYDEQFFGPGTRLTVL.

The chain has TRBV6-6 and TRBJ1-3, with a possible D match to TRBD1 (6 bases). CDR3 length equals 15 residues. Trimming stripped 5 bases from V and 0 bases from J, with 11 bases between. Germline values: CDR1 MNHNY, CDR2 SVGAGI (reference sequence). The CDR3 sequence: CASSGVDSSGNTIYF. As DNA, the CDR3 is TGTGCCAGCAGTGGGGTGGACAGCTCTGGAAACACCATATATTTT.

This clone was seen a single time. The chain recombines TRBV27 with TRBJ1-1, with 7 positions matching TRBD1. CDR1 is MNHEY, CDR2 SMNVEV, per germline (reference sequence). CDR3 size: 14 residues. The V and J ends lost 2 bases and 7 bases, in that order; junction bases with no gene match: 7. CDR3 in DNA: TGTGCCAGCAGTTTAAAAGGGGGCTTTGGTGAAGCTTTCTTT. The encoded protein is CASSLKGGFGEAFF.

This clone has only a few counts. CDR3 residues: CASSRASGRYNEQFF. The CDR3 DNA sequence: TGTGCCAGTAGCCGCGCTAGCGGGAGATACAATGAGCAGTTCTTC. J is TRBJ2-1 and V is TRBV19, with 10 bases fitting TRBD2. Germline V gene lookup returns CDR1 LNHDA and CDR2 SQIVND (reference sequence). CDR3 length equals 15 residues. Trimming removed 6 bases from V and 4 bases from J; junction bases left unmatched: 6. Full variable domain (remainder filled in from reference TRBV19 and TRBJ2-1): DGGITQSPKYLFRKEGQNVTLSCEQNLNHDAMYWYRQDPGQGLRLIYYSQIVNDFQKGDIAEGYSVSREKKESFPLTVTSAQKNPTAFYLCASSRASGRYNEQFFGPGTRLTVL.

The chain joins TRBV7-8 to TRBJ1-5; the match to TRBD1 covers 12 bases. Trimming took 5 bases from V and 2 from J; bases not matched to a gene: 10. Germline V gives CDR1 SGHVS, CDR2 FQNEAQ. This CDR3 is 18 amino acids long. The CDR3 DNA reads TGTGCCAGCAGCCCCGGGACAGGGGGCCCGGGGGGCAATCAGCCCCAGCATTTT. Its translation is CASSPGTGGPGGNQPQHF. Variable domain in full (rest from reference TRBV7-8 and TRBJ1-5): GAGVSQSPRYKVAKRGQDVALRCDPISGHVSLFWYQQALGQGPEFLTYFQNEAQLDKSGLPSDRFFAERPEGSVSTLKIQRTQQEDSAVYLCASSPGTGGPGGNQPQHFGDGTRLSIL.

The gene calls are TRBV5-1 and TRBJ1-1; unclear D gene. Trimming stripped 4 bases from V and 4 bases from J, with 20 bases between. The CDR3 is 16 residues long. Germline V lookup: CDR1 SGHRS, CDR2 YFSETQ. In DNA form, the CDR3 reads TGCGCCAGCAGCCCCCCGGGGTCCGCTCGATCCACTGAAGCTTTCTTT. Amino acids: CASSPPGSARSTEAFF.

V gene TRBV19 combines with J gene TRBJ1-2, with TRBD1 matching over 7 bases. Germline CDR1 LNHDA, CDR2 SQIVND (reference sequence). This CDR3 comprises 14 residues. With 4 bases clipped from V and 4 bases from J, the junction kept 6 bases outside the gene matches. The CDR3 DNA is TGTGCCAGTAGTAGCGGACAGGTCCTCTATGGCTACACCTTC. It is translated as CASSSGQVLYGYTF.

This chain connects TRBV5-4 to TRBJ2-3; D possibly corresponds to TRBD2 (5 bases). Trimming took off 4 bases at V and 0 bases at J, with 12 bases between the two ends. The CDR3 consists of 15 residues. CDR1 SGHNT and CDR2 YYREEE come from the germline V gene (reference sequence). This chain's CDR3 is CASSLNGLSTDTQYF. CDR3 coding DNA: TGTGCCAGCAGCCTCAATGGACTGAGCACAGATACGCAGTATTTT.

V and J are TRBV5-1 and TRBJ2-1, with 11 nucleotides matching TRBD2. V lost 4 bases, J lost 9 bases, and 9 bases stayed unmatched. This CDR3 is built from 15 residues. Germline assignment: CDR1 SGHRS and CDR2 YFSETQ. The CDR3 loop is CASSPSLAGVVEQFF. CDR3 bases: TGCGCCAGCAGCCCCTCACTAGCGGGAGTCGTTGAGCAGTTCTTC.

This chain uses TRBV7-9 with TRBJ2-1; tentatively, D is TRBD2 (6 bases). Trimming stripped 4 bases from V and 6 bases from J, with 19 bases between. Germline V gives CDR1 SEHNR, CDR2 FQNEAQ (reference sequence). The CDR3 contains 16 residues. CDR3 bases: TGTGCCAGCAGCTGGGCTGGAGGGAGTCTGGGCAATGAGCAGTTCTTC. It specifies CASSWAGGSLGNEQFF.

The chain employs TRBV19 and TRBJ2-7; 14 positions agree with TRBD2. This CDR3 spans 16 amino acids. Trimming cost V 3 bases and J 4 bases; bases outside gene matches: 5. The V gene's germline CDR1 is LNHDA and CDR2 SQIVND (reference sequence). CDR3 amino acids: CASSIRGLAGAYEQYF. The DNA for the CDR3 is TGTGCCAGTAGTATTAGGGGACTAGCGGGAGCATACGAGCAGTACTTC.

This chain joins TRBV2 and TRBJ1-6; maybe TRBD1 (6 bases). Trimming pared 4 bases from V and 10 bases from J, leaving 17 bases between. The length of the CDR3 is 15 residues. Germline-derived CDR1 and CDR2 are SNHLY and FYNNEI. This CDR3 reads CASSVTSGVGSPLHF. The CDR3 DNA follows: TGTGCCAGCAGTGTAACCTCAGGGGTTGGGTCACCCCTCCACTTT.

CDR3 DNA: TGTGCCAGCAGCCCAAGGACAGGGGGGGCAGATACGCAGTATTTT. This sequence encodes CASSPRTGGADTQYF. The chain carries TRBV7-8 and TRBJ2-3, with TRBD1 matching over 10 bases. The germline V gene has CDR1 SGHVS and CDR2 FQNEAQ. Trimming removed 5 bases from V and 4 bases from J; junction bases left unmatched: 6. This CDR3 is 15 amino acids long.

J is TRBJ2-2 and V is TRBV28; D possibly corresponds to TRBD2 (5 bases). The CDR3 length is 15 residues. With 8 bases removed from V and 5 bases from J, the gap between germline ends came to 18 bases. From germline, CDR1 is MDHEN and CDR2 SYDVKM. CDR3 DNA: TGTGCCAGCTCAGGCGCGCTAGCCGGAACCGGGGAGCTGTTTTTT. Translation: CASSGALAGTGELFF.

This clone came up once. The CDR3 reads CASSLGDSEAFF. The CDR3 nucleotides are TGTGCCAGCAGCTTGGGGGACAGTGAAGCTTTCTTT. The rearrangement uses TRBV5-4 and TRBJ1-1; 7 bases match TRBD1. Germline loops: CDR1 SGHNT, CDR2 YYREEE (reference sequence). CDR3 length equals 12 residues. The trim removed 0 bases at V and 7 bases at J, leaving 0 bases unmatched.

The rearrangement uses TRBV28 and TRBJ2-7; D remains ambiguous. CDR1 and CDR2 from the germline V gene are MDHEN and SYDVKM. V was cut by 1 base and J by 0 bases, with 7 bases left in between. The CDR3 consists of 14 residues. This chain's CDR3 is CASSLYSLSYEQYF. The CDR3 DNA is TGTGCCAGCAGTTTATACAGCCTCTCCTACGAGCAGTACTTC.

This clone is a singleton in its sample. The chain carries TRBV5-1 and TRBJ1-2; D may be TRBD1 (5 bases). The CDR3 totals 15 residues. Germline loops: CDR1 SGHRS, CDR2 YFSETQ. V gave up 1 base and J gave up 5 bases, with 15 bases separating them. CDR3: CASSLSGRAEYGYTF. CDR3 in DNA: TGCGCCAGCAGCTTGAGTGGCAGGGCAGAATATGGCTACACCTTC.